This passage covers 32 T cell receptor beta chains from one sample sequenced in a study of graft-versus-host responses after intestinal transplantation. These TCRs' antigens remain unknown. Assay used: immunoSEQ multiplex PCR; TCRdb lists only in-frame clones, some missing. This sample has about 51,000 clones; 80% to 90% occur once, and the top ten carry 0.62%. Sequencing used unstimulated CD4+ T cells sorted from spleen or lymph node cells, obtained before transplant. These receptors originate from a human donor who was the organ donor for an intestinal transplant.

CDR3 coding DNA: TGTGCCAGTAGTCCCTTCGAAACGGGACTAGCGGGAGGGCCAGGTGACATTCAGTACTTC. This codes for CASSPFETGLAGGPGDIQYF. The V call is TRBV19, the J call TRBJ2-4; the match to TRBD2 covers 16 bases. The junction had 18 bases not matched to a gene; V was cut back by 5 bases and J by 8 bases. Looked up from germline, CDR1 is LNHDA and CDR2 is SQIVND (reference sequence). The CDR3 has 20 amino acids.

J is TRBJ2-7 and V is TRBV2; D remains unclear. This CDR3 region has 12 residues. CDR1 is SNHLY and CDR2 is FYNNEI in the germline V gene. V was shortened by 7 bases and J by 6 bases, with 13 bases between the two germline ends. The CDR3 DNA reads TGTGCCAGCACGGTTAGCCCGGCCGAGCAGTACTTC. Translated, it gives CASTVSPAEQYF.

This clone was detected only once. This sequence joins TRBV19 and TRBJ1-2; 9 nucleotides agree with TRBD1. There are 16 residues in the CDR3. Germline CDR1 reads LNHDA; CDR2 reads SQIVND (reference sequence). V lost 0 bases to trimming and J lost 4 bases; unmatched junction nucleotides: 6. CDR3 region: CASSIDGGQGAYGYTF. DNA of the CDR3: TGTGCCAGTAGTATAGATGGGGGACAGGGAGCCTATGGCTACACCTTC.

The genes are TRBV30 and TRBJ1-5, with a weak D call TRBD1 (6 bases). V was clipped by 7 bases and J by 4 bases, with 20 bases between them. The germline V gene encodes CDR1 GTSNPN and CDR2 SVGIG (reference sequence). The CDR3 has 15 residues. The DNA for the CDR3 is TGTGCCTTCCAAGGTGGGGGGGGCGGAAATCAGCCCCAGCATTTT. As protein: CAFQGGGGGNQPQHF.

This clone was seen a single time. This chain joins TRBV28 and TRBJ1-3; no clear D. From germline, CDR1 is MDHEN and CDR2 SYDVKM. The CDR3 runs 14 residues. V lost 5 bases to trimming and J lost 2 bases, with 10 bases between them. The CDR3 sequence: CASSADTPGNTIYF. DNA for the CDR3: TGTGCCAGCAGTGCAGACACCCCTGGAAACACCATATATTTT.

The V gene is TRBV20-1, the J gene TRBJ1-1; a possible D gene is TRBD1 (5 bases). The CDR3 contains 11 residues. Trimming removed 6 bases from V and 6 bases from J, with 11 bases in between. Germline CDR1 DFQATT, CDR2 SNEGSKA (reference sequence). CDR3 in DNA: TGCAGTGCCAGGAGGGGTTCTGAAGCTTTCTTT. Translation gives CSARRGSEAFF.

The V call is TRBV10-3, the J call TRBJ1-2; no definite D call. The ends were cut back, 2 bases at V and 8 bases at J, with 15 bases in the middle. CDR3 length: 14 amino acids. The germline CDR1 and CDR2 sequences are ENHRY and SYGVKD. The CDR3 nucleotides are TGTGCCATCAGTGAGATGGGAGACGTGGGCGGCTACACCTTC. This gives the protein CAISEMGDVGGYTF.

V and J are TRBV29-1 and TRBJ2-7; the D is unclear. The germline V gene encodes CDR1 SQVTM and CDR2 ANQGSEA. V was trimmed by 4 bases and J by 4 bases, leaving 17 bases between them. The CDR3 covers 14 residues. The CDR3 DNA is TGCAGCGTTGTTGGAAATACTATCCCGTACGAGCAGTACTTC. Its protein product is CSVVGNTIPYEQYF.

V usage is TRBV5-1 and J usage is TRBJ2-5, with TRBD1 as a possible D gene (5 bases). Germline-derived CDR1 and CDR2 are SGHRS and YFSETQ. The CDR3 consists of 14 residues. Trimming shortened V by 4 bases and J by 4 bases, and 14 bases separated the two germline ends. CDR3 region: CASSMQGSVETQYF. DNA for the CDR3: TGCGCCAGCAGCATGCAGGGTTCGGTAGAGACCCAGTACTTC.

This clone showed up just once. The DNA of the CDR3 is TGTGCCAGCAGCTTCTTTTCCGGGGGGATTCAGCCCCAGCATTTT. Protein product: CASSFFSGGIQPQHF. This chain uses TRBV5-5 with TRBJ1-5; D possibly corresponds to TRBD1 (5 bases). The V end lost 2 bases, the J end lost 6 bases, and 15 bases lay between the germline ends. Germline assignment: CDR1 SGHKS and CDR2 YYEKEE (reference sequence). The CDR3 has 15 residues.

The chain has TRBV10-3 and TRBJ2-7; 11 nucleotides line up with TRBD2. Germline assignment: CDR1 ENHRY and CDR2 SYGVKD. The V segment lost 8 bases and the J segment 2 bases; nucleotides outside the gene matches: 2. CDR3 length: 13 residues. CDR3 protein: CAIGTSGTYEQYF. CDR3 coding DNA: TGTGCCATCGGGACTAGCGGAACCTACGAGCAGTACTTC.

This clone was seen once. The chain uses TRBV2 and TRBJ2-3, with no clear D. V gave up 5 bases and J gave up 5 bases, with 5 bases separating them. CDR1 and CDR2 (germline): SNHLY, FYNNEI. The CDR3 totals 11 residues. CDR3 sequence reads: CASSTVDTQYF. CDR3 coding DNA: TGTGCCAGCAGTACAGTAGATACGCAGTATTTT.

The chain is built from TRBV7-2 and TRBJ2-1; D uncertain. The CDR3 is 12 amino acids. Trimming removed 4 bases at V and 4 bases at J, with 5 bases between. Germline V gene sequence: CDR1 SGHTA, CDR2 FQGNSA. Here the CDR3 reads CASSSQYNEQFF. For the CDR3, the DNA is TGTGCCAGCAGCTCCCAATACAATGAGCAGTTCTTC.

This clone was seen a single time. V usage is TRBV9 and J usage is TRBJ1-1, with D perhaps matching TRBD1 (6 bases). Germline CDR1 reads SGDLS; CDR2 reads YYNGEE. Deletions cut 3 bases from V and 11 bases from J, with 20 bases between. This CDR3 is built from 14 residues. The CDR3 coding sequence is TGTGCCAGCAGCGCCAGCGGGACAAATAAAGAGGCTTTCTTT. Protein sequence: CASSASGTNKEAFF.

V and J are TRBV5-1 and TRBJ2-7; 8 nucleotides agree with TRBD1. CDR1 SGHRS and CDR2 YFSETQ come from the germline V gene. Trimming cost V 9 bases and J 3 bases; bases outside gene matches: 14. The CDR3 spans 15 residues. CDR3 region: CANSRQTGERYEQYF. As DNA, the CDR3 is TGCGCCAACAGTCGACAGACAGGGGAGCGCTACGAGCAGTACTTC.

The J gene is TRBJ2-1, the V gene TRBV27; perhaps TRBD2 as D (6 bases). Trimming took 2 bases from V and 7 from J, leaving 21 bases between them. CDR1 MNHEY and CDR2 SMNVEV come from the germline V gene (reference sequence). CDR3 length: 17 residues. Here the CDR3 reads CASSLIVAGGPRNEQFF. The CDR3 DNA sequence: TGTGCCAGCAGTTTAATAGTGGCCGGAGGGCCCCGAAATGAGCAGTTCTTC.

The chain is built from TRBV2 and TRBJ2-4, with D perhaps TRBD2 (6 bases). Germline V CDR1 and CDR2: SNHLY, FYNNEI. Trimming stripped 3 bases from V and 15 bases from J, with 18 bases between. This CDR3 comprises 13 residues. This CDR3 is CASSDLADILRYF. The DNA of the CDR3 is TGTGCCAGCAGTGATTTAGCGGACATTTTGCGGTACTTC.

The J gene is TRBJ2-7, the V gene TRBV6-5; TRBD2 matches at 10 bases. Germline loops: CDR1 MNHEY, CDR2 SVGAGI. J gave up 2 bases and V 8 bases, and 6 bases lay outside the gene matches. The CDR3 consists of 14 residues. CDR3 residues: CASGVSGRTYEQYF. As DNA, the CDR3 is TGTGCCAGCGGGGTTAGCGGGAGGACCTACGAGCAGTACTTC.

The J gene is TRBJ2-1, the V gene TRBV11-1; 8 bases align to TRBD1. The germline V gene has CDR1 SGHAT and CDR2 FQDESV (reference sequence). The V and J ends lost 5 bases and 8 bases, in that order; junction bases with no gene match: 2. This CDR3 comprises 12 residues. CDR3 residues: CASSRDRHEQFF. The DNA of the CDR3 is TGTGCCAGCAGCCGGGACAGGCATGAGCAGTTCTTC. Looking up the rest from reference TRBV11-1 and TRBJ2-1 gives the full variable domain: EAEVAQSPRYKITEKSQAVAFWCDPISGHATLYWYRQILGQGPELLVQFQDESVVDDSQLPKDRFSAERLKGVDSTLKIQPAELGDSAMYLCASSRDRHEQFFGPGTRLTVL.

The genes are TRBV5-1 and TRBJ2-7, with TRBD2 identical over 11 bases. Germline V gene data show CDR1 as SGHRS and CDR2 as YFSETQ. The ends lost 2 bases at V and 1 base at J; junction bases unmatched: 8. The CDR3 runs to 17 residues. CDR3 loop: CASSFQIAGGGSYEQYF. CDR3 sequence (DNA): TGCGCCAGCAGCTTTCAAATAGCGGGAGGGGGTTCCTACGAGCAGTACTTC.

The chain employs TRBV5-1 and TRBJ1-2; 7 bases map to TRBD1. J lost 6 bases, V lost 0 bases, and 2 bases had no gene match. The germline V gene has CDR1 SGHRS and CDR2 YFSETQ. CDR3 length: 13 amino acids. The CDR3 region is CASSLATGNGYTF. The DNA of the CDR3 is TGCGCCAGCAGCTTGGCGACAGGGAATGGCTACACCTTC.

The CDR3, as DNA: TGTGCCAGCAGTTACTCAGGGGGTGAGACCCAGTACTTC. As protein: CASSYSGGETQYF. The J gene is TRBJ2-5, the V gene TRBV6-6, with a tentative D call TRBD1 (6 bases). The CDR3 is 13 residues long. CDR1 is MNHNY, CDR2 SVGAGI, per germline (reference sequence). Trimming removed 0 bases at V and 5 bases at J, with 7 bases between.

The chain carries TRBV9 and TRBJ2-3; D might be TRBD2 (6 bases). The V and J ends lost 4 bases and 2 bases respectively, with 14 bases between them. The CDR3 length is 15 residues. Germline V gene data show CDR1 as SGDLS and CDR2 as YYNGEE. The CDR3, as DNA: TGTGCCAGCAGCATCTCGGGACTTTTCACAGATACGCAGTATTTT. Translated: CASSISGLFTDTQYF.

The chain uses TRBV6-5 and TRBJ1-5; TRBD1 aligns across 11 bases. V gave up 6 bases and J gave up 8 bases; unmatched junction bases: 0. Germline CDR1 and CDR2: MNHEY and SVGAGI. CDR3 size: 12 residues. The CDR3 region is CASRGQGEPQHF. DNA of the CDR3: TGTGCCAGCAGGGGACAGGGGGAGCCCCAGCATTTT.

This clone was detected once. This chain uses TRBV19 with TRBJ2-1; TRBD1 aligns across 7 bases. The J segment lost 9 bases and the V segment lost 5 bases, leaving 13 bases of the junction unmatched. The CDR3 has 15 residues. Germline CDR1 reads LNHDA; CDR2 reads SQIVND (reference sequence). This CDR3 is CASSAPGQTPIEQFF. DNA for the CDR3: TGTGCCAGTAGTGCGCCGGGACAGACCCCGATTGAGCAGTTCTTC.

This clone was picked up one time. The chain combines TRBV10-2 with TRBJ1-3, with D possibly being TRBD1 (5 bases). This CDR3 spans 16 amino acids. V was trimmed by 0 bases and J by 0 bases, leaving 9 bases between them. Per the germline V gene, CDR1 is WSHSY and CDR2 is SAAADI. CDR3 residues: CASSESTDSSGNTIYF. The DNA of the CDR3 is TGCGCCAGCAGTGAGTCGACAGACTCCTCTGGAAACACCATATATTTT.

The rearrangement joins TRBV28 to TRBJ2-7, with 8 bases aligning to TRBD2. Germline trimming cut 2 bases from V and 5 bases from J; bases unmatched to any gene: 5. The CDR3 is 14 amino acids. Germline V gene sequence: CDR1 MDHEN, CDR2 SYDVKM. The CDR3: CASSLRGGIDEQYF. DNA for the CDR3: TGTGCCAGCAGTTTACGGGGGGGTATCGACGAGCAGTACTTC.

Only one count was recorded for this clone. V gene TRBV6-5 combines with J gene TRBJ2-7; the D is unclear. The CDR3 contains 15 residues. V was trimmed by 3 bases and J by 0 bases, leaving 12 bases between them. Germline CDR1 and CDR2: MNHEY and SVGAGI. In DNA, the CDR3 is TGTGCCAGCAGTTATTCCGCAGATCCCTCCTACGAGCAGTACTTC. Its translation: CASSYSADPSYEQYF.

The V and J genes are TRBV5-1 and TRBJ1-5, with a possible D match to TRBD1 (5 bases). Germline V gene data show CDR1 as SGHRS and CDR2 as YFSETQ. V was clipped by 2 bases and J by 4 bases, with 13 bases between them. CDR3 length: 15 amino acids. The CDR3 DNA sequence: TGCGCCAGCAGCTTCACAGGAGATAATAATCAGCCCCAGCATTTT. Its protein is CASSFTGDNNQPQHF.

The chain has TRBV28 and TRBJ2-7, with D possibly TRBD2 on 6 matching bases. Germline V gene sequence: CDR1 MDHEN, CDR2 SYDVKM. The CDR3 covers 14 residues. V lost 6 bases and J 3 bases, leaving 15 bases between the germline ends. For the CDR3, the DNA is TGTGCCAGCAGGCCGCCGGGACTGAACTACGAGCAGTACTTC. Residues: CASRPPGLNYEQYF.

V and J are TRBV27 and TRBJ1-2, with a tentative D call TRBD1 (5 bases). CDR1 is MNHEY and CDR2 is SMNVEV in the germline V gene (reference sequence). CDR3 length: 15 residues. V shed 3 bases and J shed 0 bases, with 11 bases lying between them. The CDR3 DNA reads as TGTGCCAGCAGTTTTTCCCGGGACTCTAACTATGGCTACACCTTC. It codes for CASSFSRDSNYGYTF.

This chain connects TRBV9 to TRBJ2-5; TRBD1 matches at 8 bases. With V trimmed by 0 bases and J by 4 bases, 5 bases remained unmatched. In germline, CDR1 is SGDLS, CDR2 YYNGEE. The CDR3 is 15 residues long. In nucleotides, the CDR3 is TGTGCCAGCAGCGTAGTAGGCAGGGGGCGAGAGACCCAGTACTTC. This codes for CASSVVGRGRETQYF.